The 25 T cell receptor beta chains listed next were all sequenced from one sample in a study of Graves' ophthalmopathy and Graves' hyperthyroidism. From RNA, the CDR3 regions of TCR beta chains were amplified and sequenced. First-round RT-PCR with HTBI primers preceded a second-round multiplex PCR. Via MiXCR, TCRdb re-called the multiplex PCR reads, giving one row per CDR3 protein. The sample lists over 500,000 distinct CDR3 sequences; approximately 22% were seen once. The source material was peripheral blood. The receptors were sampled from a woman between 18 and 29 years old with stable Graves' hyperthyroidism. Some clones in this sample may be carry-over from other donors' samples.

Ten or more counts support this clonotype. V usage is TRBV6-2 or TRBV6-3 and J usage is TRBJ2-7; no reliable D call. The ends were cut back, 8 bases at V and 0 bases at J, with 8 bases in the middle. The CDR3 totals 12 residues. Per the germline V gene, CDR1 is MNHEY and CDR2 is SVGEGT. In DNA, the CDR3 is TGTGCCAGCTGGGGATCCTCCTACGAGCAGTACTTC. Protein sequence: CASWGSSYEQYF.

This clonotype was recorded many times. CDR3 coding DNA: TGTGCCAGCAGCTTATCCCTCGGCGCCACCACCGGGGAGCTGTTTTTT. Amino acid sequence: CASSLSLGATTGELFF. The gene calls are TRBV7-3 and TRBJ2-2, with D unclear. The CDR3 covers 16 residues. The V end was cut by 2 bases, the J end by 4 bases, with 14 bases between. Germline CDR1 reads SGHTA; CDR2 reads FQGTGA.

The chain couples TRBV29-1 to TRBJ2-4; D uncertain. The CDR3 has 14 amino acids. Germline V CDR1 and CDR2: SQVTM, ANQGSEA. V lost 6 bases and J 0 bases, leaving 12 bases between the germline ends. CDR3 nucleotide sequence: TGCAGCGTAGAAACTATTCTAGCCAAAAACATTCAGTACTTC. This encodes CSVETILAKNIQYF. The full variable domain, completed using reference TRBV29-1 and TRBJ2-4, is SAVISQKPSRDICQRGTSLTIQCQVDSQVTMMFWYRQQPGQSLTLIATANQGSEATYESGFVIDKFPISRPNLTFSTLTVSNMSPEDSSIYLCSVETILAKNIQYFGAGTRLSVL.

This clonotype came up many times. The chain joins TRBV20-1 to TRBJ2-6; 7 bases are shared with TRBD1. With V trimmed by 2 bases and J by 0 bases, 10 bases remained unmatched. Germline V gene sequence: CDR1 DFQATT, CDR2 SNEGSKA (reference sequence). CDR3 length: 18 residues. CDR3 in amino acids: CSARFRGTVNSGANVLTF. The CDR3 nucleotides are TGCAGTGCTAGATTTCGAGGGACAGTTAACTCTGGGGCCAACGTCCTGACTTTC.

This chain connects TRBV20-1 to TRBJ2-7; 9 bases agree with TRBD2. The V gene end was trimmed by 5 bases and the J gene end by 0 bases; junction bases not matched to a gene: 11. The length of the CDR3 is 16 residues. Germline CDR1 DFQATT, CDR2 SNEGSKA (reference sequence). The DNA of the CDR3 is TGCAGTGCTTATGGCCTAGCGGGACCTGACTCCTACGAGCAGTACTTC. Translated, it gives CSAYGLAGPDSYEQYF.

The sample holds many counts of this clonotype. The chain employs TRBV28 and TRBJ1-5; D unclear. Trimming took 5 bases from V and 4 from J, leaving 18 bases between them. The germline CDR1 and CDR2 sequences are MDHEN and SYDVKM. This CDR3 region has 16 residues. CDR3: CASSSRRRGGNQPQHF. CDR3 DNA sequence: TGTGCCAGCAGTAGCCGCAGGCGGGGTGGTAATCAGCCCCAGCATTTT.

This clonotype was seen repeatedly, ten times or more. The chain links TRBV6-2 or TRBV6-3 to TRBJ2-7; maybe TRBD1 (5 bases). The germline V gene encodes CDR1 MNHEY and CDR2 SVGEGT. Trimming pared 2 bases from V and 4 bases from J, leaving 15 bases between. There are 15 residues in the CDR3. CDR3 region: CASSYLEPTVYEQYF. CDR3 nucleotide sequence: TGTGCCAGCAGTTACCTCGAACCGACAGTTTACGAGCAGTACTTC.

This clonotype occurred many times. The genes are TRBV20-1 and TRBJ2-7; 7 bases match TRBD2. Germline CDR1 and CDR2: DFQATT and SNEGSKA (reference sequence). The CDR3 consists of 17 residues. V lost 1 base, J lost 4 bases, and 16 bases stayed unmatched. Here the CDR3 DNA reads TGCAGTGCTAGAGCGGGTAGCGGGCGGCCCGATACGTACGAGCAGTACTTC. Its protein is CSARAGSGRPDTYEQYF.

This clonotype was seen repeatedly, ten times or more. V is TRBV6-1 and J is TRBJ2-7; tentative D call: TRBD2 (6 bases). The V gene lost 7 bases and the J gene lost 6 bases, with 22 bases spanning the gap. CDR1 MNHNS and CDR2 SASEGT come from the germline V gene. This CDR3 spans 15 amino acids. The CDR3 spells CASTLGPGLGGEQYF. The CDR3 bases are TGTGCCAGCACCCTCGGGCCGGGGTTGGGAGGCGAGCAGTACTTC.

This clonotype showed up many times. The V and J genes are TRBV28 and TRBJ2-7; 8 positions agree with TRBD2. Per germline, CDR1 MDHEN and CDR2 SYDVKM. The CDR3 spans 14 residues. After removal of 6 bases from V and 7 bases from J, the junction contained 11 bases not matched to a gene. The CDR3 bases are TGTGCCAGCAGCCTTAGCGGGATCTTCTCTGAGCAGTACTTC. The encoded protein is CASSLSGIFSEQYF.

This clonotype was detected many times. The V and J genes are TRBV15 and TRBJ1-6; no definite D call. From germline, CDR1 is LNHNV and CDR2 YYDKDF (reference sequence). The CDR3 consists of 14 residues. Trimming removed 1 base from V and 0 bases from J, with 1 base in between. CDR3 region: CATSRGSYNSPLHF. The CDR3 DNA is TGTGCCACCAGCAGAGGCTCCTATAATTCACCCCTCCACTTT.

This clonotype was recorded at least ten times. The chain recombines TRBV20-1 with TRBJ2-5, with 12 bases aligning to TRBD1. Germline V lookup: CDR1 DFQATT, CDR2 SNEGSKA (reference sequence). V lost 7 bases to trimming and J lost 2 bases; unmatched junction nucleotides: 8. The CDR3 contains 15 residues. CDR3 residues: CSVRDRGLGQETQYF. The CDR3 nucleotides read TGCAGTGTTCGGGACAGGGGGCTTGGACAAGAGACCCAGTACTTC.

This clonotype was seen many times. The CDR3 region has the DNA TGTGCCAGCAGTTTATATGGACGGGATCGCTACGAGCAGTACTTC. This translates into CASSLYGRDRYEQYF. The chain links TRBV27 to TRBJ2-7; the D gene is possibly TRBD2 (5 bases). The germline V gene encodes CDR1 MNHEY and CDR2 SMNVEV (reference sequence). Between the trimmed V and J ends, which lost 1 base and 3 bases, there was a span of 13 bases. The CDR3 loop spans 15 amino acids.

This clonotype was picked up many times. The chain combines TRBV6-1 with TRBJ1-2; 10 bases line up with TRBD1. J lost 4 bases, V lost 6 bases, and 2 bases had no gene match. Germline values: CDR1 MNHNS, CDR2 SASEGT. This CDR3 is built from 13 residues. CDR3 DNA: TGTGCCAGCAGAGGACAGGGGGGCTATGGCTACACCTTC. Its translation is CASRGQGGYGYTF.

With respect to this clonotype: A junction end diverges from the germline sequence, so it may reflect a read error. This chain connects TRBV20-1 to TRBJ2-7, with D tentatively TRBD1 or TRBD2 (5 bases each). The CDR3 has 15 residues. Germline CDR1 and CDR2: DFQATT and SNEGSKA (reference sequence). Here the CDR3 DNA reads TGCAGTGCTGGAGATATATCGAGGGGCGTCTACGAGCAGTACTTC. Translation gives CSAGDISRGVYEQYF.

V usage is TRBV12-5 and J usage is TRBJ1-1; D ambiguous. The germline V gene has CDR1 LGHNT and CDR2 FRNRAP. The germline V and J ends were trimmed by 3 bases and 1 base, with 3 bases remaining between them. This CDR3 region has 12 residues. CDR3: CASGFQNTEAFF. The CDR3 DNA is TGTGCTAGTGGTTTTCAGAACACTGAAGCTTTCTTT.

This clonotype was counted ten times or more. The chain uses TRBV13 and TRBJ2-5; D gene uncertain. Germline-derived CDR1 and CDR2 are PRHDT and FYEKMQ (reference sequence). The CDR3 extends over 16 amino acids. V was pared by 5 bases and J by 0 bases, with 16 bases between. The CDR3 DNA follows: TGTGCCAGCAGCCCCCCGTCCGGCAGCCACCAAGAGACCCAGTACTTC. Residues: CASSPPSGSHQETQYF.

This chain links TRBV6-5 with TRBJ1-1; the match to TRBD1 covers 9 bases. Germline V gives CDR1 MNHEY, CDR2 SVGAGI. The CDR3 has 15 amino acids. Trimming removed 3 bases from V and 5 bases from J; junction bases left unmatched: 7. The CDR3, as DNA: TGTGCCAGCAGTTATAGACAGGGGGGGAAAACTGAAGCTTTCTTT. Translated: CASSYRQGGKTEAFF.

The chain recombines TRBV19 with TRBJ2-4; D possibly corresponds to TRBD2 (5 bases). Trimming cost V 3 bases and J 0 bases, with 15 bases left between them. There are 17 residues in the CDR3. CDR1 LNHDA and CDR2 SQIVND come from the germline V gene (reference sequence). In DNA form, the CDR3 reads TGTGCCAGTAGTATCGGTCAAGGGAGTGGAGCCAAAAACATTCAGTACTTC. It is translated as CASSIGQGSGAKNIQYF.

Ten or more counts support this clonotype. This sequence joins TRBV28 and TRBJ1-1, with a weak D call TRBD1 (5 bases). Looked up from germline, CDR1 is MDHEN and CDR2 is SYDVKM. V was cut by 3 bases and J by 8 bases, with 7 bases left in between. This CDR3 is built from 11 residues. This CDR3 reads CASSLYREAFF. CDR3 bases: TGTGCCAGCAGTTTGTACAGGGAAGCTTTCTTT.

This clonotype has a handful of counts. The chain uses TRBV30 and TRBJ1-1; possible D gene TRBD1, 5 bases. Trimming cost V 6 bases and J 3 bases, with 17 bases left between them. CDR3 length: 14 amino acids. Germline values: CDR1 GTSNPN, CDR2 SVGIG (reference sequence). CDR3 nucleotide sequence: TGTGCCTGCAATTCGGGGGGAGGGGACACTGAAGCTTTCTTT. This gives the protein CACNSGGGDTEAFF. The complete variable domain, with remaining parts taken from reference TRBV30 and TRBJ1-1, reads SQTIHQWPATLVQPVGSPLSLECTVEGTSNPNLYWYRQAAGRGLQLLFYSVGIGQISSEVPQNLSASRPQDRQFILSSKKLLLSDSGFYLCACNSGGGDTEAFFGQGTRLTVV.

This chain links TRBV12-5 with TRBJ2-5; 7 positions match TRBD2. Germline V lookup: CDR1 LGHNT, CDR2 FRNRAP. The CDR3 length is 13 residues. V lost 5 bases to trimming and J lost 7 bases; unmatched junction nucleotides: 7. CDR3 DNA: TGTGCTAGTGGTACCGAACTAGCGTTGACCCAGTACTTC. Protein product: CASGTELALTQYF.

This clonotype appeared many times. This chain links TRBV6-5 with TRBJ2-4; 9 bases fit TRBD1. The germline gives CDR1 MNHEY, CDR2 SVGAGI. This CDR3 region has 15 residues. The V gene end was trimmed by 4 bases and the J gene end by 7 bases; junction bases not matched to a gene: 8. The CDR3 nucleotides are TGTGCCAGCAGTTCCGGGACAGGGCTGGGGAACATTCAGTACTTC. It is translated as CASSSGTGLGNIQYF.

This clonotype was picked up many times. The CDR3 does not close with the conserved phenylalanine or tryptophan, likely indicating a read error. The DNA is omitted, as the CDR3 cannot be located on it reliably, and the CDR3 follows TCRdb's listing. The chain recombines TRBV12-3 or TRBV12-4 with TRBJ1-1; no check of the table's D call, TRBD1, against the DNA was made. Both ends counted, the CDR3 spans 14 residues. This CDR3 is CASSLGQTNTEALS.

This clonotype has a count of ten or more. The V gene is TRBV19, the J gene TRBJ1-3; TRBD1 might be the D (5 bases). Germline values: CDR1 LNHDA, CDR2 SQIVND (reference sequence). Trimming shortened V by 8 bases and J by 0 bases, and 8 bases separated the two germline ends. CDR3 size: 13 residues. The CDR3 reads CASLQVSGNTIYF. CDR3 bases: TGTGCCAGTCTACAGGTCTCTGGAAACACCATATATTTT.